This TCR beta chain was sequenced during a study of memory CD4+ T cells and cytomegalovirus serostatus (dated by TCRdb to the late 2010s). General notes on the study: A total of 35 or so healthy Belgian adults, of whom 9 were CMV seropositive and some 24 were CMV seronegative, were included in the cohort. To replicate a published TCR-based CMV serostatus classifier, the researchers sequenced the CD4+ memory TCRbeta repertoires of a Belgian cohort whose cytomegalovirus serostatus was known. The study at large found these results: A median bootstrapped AUC of about 0.95 with a 95% CI of 0.76-1.00 was achieved on the Belgian cohort by the original-framework classifier. Results were interpreted as suggesting that the CMV-associated TCR signature is largely present in the CD4+ memory repertoire. CMV serostatus prediction reached a median bootstrapped AUC of approximately 0.96 with the original framework and 0.91 with a US-trained random forest. Unlike the original study, which covered naive and memory CD4+ and CD8+ populations, the Belgian study sequenced only CD4+CD45RO+ memory cells. Among the 150 to 200 previously reported CMV-associated TCRbeta sequences, 67 showed up in the CD4+ memory repertoires, with each one found in between one and five individuals.

Single viable CD3+CD4+CD8-CD45RO+ cells were sorted as memory CD4+ T cells on a FACSAria II. CMV serostatus was determined using a Roche Elecsys assay that detects serum IgG against CMV pp150, pp28, p38 and p52. After thawing, total CD4+ T cells were enriched by positive selection with CD4 magnetic microbeads. Samples originated from another study that specifically interrogated the CD4+ T cell memory repertoire. Peripheral blood mononuclear cells were isolated and cryopreserved according to standard operating procedures, and serum was kept at -80 degrees C. The staining used CD3-PerCP (BW264/56), CD4-APC (RPA-T4), CD45RO-PE (UCHT1) and CD8-Pacific Orange (3B5) antibodies, and Sytox blue was used to exclude non-viable cells. For CDR1 and CDR2, the germline V gene lists SGHDT and YYEEEE. Trimming takes 6 bases off V and 2 bases off J; junction bases not matched to a gene: 5. Spanning cysteine to phenylalanine, the CDR3 consists of 13 amino acids. The kept DNA is CDR3 alone, 39 bases in frame from the first base.

The Quick-DNA Microprep Kit was used to extract genomic DNA from the sorted cells. Amplification of TCRbeta DNA was done with the immunoSEQ hsTCRbeta kit, following the protocol from the manufacturer. An Illumina MiSeq instrument was used to sequence the TCRbeta libraries. For the original study's pipeline: Once out-of-frame sequences had been removed, millions of distinct TCRbeta sequences were left, which works out to an average of about 67,000 per individual. Each individual was scored by the count of fewer than 200 previously reported CMV-associated TCRbeta sequences and the total productive distinct TCRbeta count. A beta-binomial model was reimplemented in Python, and random forests from scikit-learn, run with default parameters, were trained on data from the US cohort. On the Belgian cohort, classifier performance was reported as the median AUC, along with percentile confidence intervals, across 10,000 bootstrap iterations. In its TCRdb copy, this immuneACCESS table keeps in-frame sequences only and misses some clones. Where compared with another copy, unresolved V genes explain less than half of these, and the others have no known cause. That table furnishes V, J and clone size, whereas the DNA furnished D and trimming. The sample contains some 48,000 clones, about 78% of them found a single time. The ten top clones hold more than 0.65% of the sample.

As to this clone: The antigen it recognizes is unknown. Base qualities were left out, and no much larger clone turns up one base away.

This TCR was sampled from an adult in good health and CMV-seronegative. Sequencing used memory CD4+ T cells from blood. This receptor chain uses TRBV5-6 and TRBJ2-7, with 7 junctional bases fitting TRBD1. The nucleotide sequence reads TGTGCCAGCACTCGACAGGGACCCTACGAGCAGTACTTC. It specifies CASTRQGPYEQYF.